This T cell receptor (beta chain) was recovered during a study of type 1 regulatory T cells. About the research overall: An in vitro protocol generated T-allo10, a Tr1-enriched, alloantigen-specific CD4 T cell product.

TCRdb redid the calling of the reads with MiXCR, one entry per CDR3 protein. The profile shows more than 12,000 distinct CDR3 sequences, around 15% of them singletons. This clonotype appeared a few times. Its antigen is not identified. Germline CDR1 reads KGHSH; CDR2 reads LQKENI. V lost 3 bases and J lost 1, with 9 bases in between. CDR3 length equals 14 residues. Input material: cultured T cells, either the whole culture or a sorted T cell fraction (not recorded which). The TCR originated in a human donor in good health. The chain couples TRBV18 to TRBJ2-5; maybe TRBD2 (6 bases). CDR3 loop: CASSPTSAQETQYF. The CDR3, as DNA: TGTGCCAGCTCACCGACTAGTGCCCAAGAGACCCAGTACTTC.